The clone carrying this T cell receptor (beta chain) has more than one count but fewer than ten. Its antigen is unknown. The data belong to a study of cytomegalovirus exposure and HLA in healthy donors. Overall study findings and caveats: Most subjects had HLA-A and HLA-B alleles reportedly predicted accurately by TCR beta sequences. Later, TCR association rates were found to vary by HLA locus, highest for DRB1 and lowest for HLA-C.

PCR amplification relied on 60 Vbeta primers (plus 13 Jbeta primers). Method: immunoSEQ multiplex PCR; TCRdb's copy keeps in-frame clones and lacks some. The sample lists approximately 81,000 clones; 74% were seen once. V was cut by 4 bases and J by 3 bases, with 17 bases left in between. This CDR3 has 16 residues. The germline V gene has CDR1 SGHTA and CDR2 FQGTGA. The chain couples TRBV7-3 to TRBJ2-3, with TRBD2 as a possible D gene (5 bases). The TCR was taken from a man aged 35 to 55 in good health and CMV-seropositive. The sample consisted of PBMCs. The DNA for the CDR3 is TGTGCCAGCAGCTATATGGGCTCGGGGATGACAGATACGCAGTATTTT. Its protein product is CASSYMGSGMTDTQYF.